This entry features one T cell receptor (beta chain) sequence. The target antigen is unknown. Germline CDR1 reads SGHAT; CDR2 reads FQNNGV. CDR3 length equals 14 residues. Germline trimming cut 1 base from V and 9 bases from J; bases unmatched to any gene: 5. PCR primers comprised 60 Vbeta and 13 Jbeta primers. Original processing notes: An analysis performed later counted about 80 million unique TCR beta chains (approximately 10 million of them shared). Some clones are missing from TCRdb's copy, which holds only in-frame ones; the method was immunoSEQ multiplex PCR. That table is the source of V, J and clone size, and D and trimming were worked out from the DNA. The table has tens of thousands of clones, 75% to 85% seen once; the top ten hold 14% to 15%. This sample is part of a study of cytomegalovirus exposure and HLA in healthy donors. The wider study: The early release's HLA-typed donors yielded 70 million to 85 million unique TCRs. General study findings and limits: In a later analysis, V- and J-gene trimming of beta chains associated with a DCLRE1C missense variant, replicated independently. Donors belonging to an Asian-associated ancestry cluster reportedly showed fewer N-insertions in productive TCRs than the approximately 700-donor mean, according to what a later analysis found.

The rearrangement links TRBV11-2 to TRBJ2-1; 8 bases line up with TRBD2. Material: PBMCs. This sequence originates from a woman aged 40 to 50 in good health and CMV-seropositive. As DNA, the CDR3 is TGTGCCAGCAGCTTAGGGGCGGGGGGTCGTGAGCAGTTCTTC. Translation: CASSLGAGGREQFF.